One and the same sample provided the 20 T cell receptor beta chains below, sequenced in a study of Ad26.COV2.S vaccination and SARS-CoV-2 variants. Treatment here: 19 received Ad26.COV2.S at low or high dose, single or two shots; roughly five received placebo; per-sample allocation not given. Samples were taken on day 63 after the first vaccine or placebo injection. The repertoire was sequenced with immunoSEQ multiplex PCR; TCRdb's copy has only in-frame clones and lacks some. The sample records around 250,000 clones, about 83% being singletons. Sequencing was performed on peripheral blood, taken in a trial of Ad26.COV2.S vaccine versus placebo. The receptors were gathered from a person aged 18 to 65 who received the Ad26.COV2.S COVID-19 vaccine or a placebo.

J is TRBJ2-2 and V is TRBV11-3; D not certain. Trimming stripped 1 base from V and 7 bases from J, with 7 bases between. CDR1 is SGHNT, CDR2 YENEEA, per germline. CDR3 length: 13 amino acids. DNA for the CDR3: TGTGCCAGCAGCTTAGGTAGTTTCGGGGAGCTGTTTTTT. It is translated as CASSLGSFGELFF.

This clone was picked up a small number of times. The rearrangement joins TRBV5-6 to TRBJ2-1, with TRBD1 matching 10 bases. The germline CDR1 and CDR2 sequences are SGHDT and YYEEEE. The length of the CDR3 is 16 residues. Trimming cost V 3 bases and J 3 bases; bases outside gene matches: 6. CDR3 region: CASSWGTGAGYNEQFF. DNA for the CDR3: TGTGCCAGCAGCTGGGGGACAGGGGCAGGCTACAATGAGCAGTTCTTC.

The chain carries TRBV18 and TRBJ1-3, with 9 bases that match TRBD1. V lost 3 bases to trimming and J lost 3 bases; unmatched junction nucleotides: 12. Germline loops: CDR1 KGHSH, CDR2 LQKENI. The CDR3 length is 18 residues. The CDR3 DNA sequence: TGTGCCAGCTCACCCCTACCTTCCGGGACAGGGAATGGAAACACCATATATTTT. Amino acid sequence: CASSPLPSGTGNGNTIYF.

This clone was found a few times. CDR3 residues: CASRRGEGNQPQHF. CDR3 sequence (DNA): TGTGCCAGCAGAAGGGGGGAAGGCAATCAGCCCCAGCATTTT. This sequence joins TRBV6-5 and TRBJ1-5, with TRBD1 as a possible D gene (6 bases). Trimming removed 6 bases from V and 2 bases from J, with 11 bases in between. This CDR3 has 14 amino acids. Germline V CDR1 and CDR2: MNHEY, SVGAGI.

A remark on this clone: Other DNA sequences in the sample encode the same CDR3. The gene calls are TRBV11-2 and TRBJ2-3; D possibly corresponds to TRBD2 (6 bases). Germline CDR1 is SGHAT and CDR2 is FQNNGV. The CDR3 contains 14 residues. V lost 3 bases and J lost 1, with 8 bases in between. The CDR3 sequence: CASSFGGGTDTQYF. CDR3 DNA: TGTGCCAGCAGCTTTGGCGGGGGCACAGATACGCAGTATTTT.

The chain links TRBV5-4 to TRBJ2-2, with no clear D. The CDR3 is 16 amino acids. The germline V gene encodes CDR1 SGHNT and CDR2 YYREEE (reference sequence). V was shortened by 1 base and J by 4 bases, with 14 bases between the two germline ends. The CDR3 loop reads CASSLFGQKITGELFF. The CDR3 DNA is TGTGCCAGCAGCTTGTTCGGCCAGAAAATCACCGGGGAGCTGTTTTTT.

V gene TRBV19 combines with J gene TRBJ2-7, with D possibly being TRBD1 or TRBD2 (5 bases each). CDR3 size: 15 residues. CDR1 is LNHDA, CDR2 SQIVND, per germline (reference sequence). The V end lost 4 bases, the J end lost 0 bases, and 13 bases lay between the germline ends. DNA for the CDR3: TGTGCCAGTAGTAGTCGCCGGGACGGCTCCTACGAGCAGTACTTC. Its protein is CASSSRRDGSYEQYF.

The chain is built from TRBV5-4 and TRBJ1-4; TRBD1 is a possible D gene (6 bases). The V gene's germline CDR1 is SGHNT and CDR2 YYREEE (reference sequence). V lost 6 bases, J lost 2 bases, and 11 bases lay in between. The CDR3 runs to 14 residues. The CDR3 bases are TGTGCCAGCAAAGGCACAGGGACTAATGAAAAACTGTTTTTT. Amino acids: CASKGTGTNEKLFF. Filled out from reference TRBV5-4 and TRBJ1-4, the complete variable domain reads ETGVTQSPTHLIKTRGQQVTLRCSSQSGHNTVSWYQQALGQGPQFIFQYYREEENGRGNFPPRFSGLQFPNYSSELNVNALELDDSALYLCASKGTGTNEKLFFGSGTQLSVL.

The chain uses TRBV6-5 and TRBJ1-1; no definite D call. The CDR3 spans 15 residues. Per germline, CDR1 MNHEY and CDR2 SVGAGI. The germline V and J ends were trimmed by 7 bases and 0 bases, with 15 bases remaining between them. The CDR3 DNA reads as TGTGCCAGCAATTCCGGGATCTTAATGAACACTGAAGCTTTCTTT. It translates to CASNSGILMNTEAFF.

The chain joins TRBV24-1 to TRBJ2-1; D is unresolved. The CDR3 extends over 14 amino acids. Looked up from germline, CDR1 is KGHDR and CDR2 is SFDVKD. Trimming left V 1 base short and J 10 bases short, with 13 bases between. CDR3 sequence (DNA): TGTGCCACCAGTGATTTTGTGACTCCTCACGAGCAGTTCTTC. Translating gives CATSDFVTPHEQFF.

This sequence joins TRBV2 and TRBJ2-6; D is ambiguous. CDR1 and CDR2 from the germline V gene are SNHLY and FYNNEI. This CDR3 has 15 residues. V lost 8 bases and J 4 bases, leaving 15 bases between the germline ends. The CDR3 DNA reads TGTGCCAGCGGGCAAGAAAGCTTCGGGGCCAACGTCCTGACTTTC. Encoded protein: CASGQESFGANVLTF.

With regard to this clone: Mismatch with germline at one junction end may stem from a read error. The rearrangement joins TRBV6-5 to TRBJ1-2; a weak D match, TRBD1 (5 bases). The V gene's germline CDR1 is MNHEY and CDR2 SVGAGI. The CDR3 sequence is 13 residues long. The CDR3 here is CARRDGGVWGYTF. CDR3 sequence (DNA): TGTGCCCGCAGAGACGGGGGGGTTTGGGGCTACACCTTC.

This clone came up a few times. The V call is TRBV18, the J call TRBJ2-5; D unclear. Deletions cut 4 bases from V and 9 bases from J, with 15 bases between. The CDR3 consists of 13 residues. The germline gives CDR1 KGHSH, CDR2 LQKENI. CDR3: CASSQGLSGAQYF. CDR3 nucleotides: TGTGCCAGCTCACAAGGCCTAAGTGGTGCCCAGTACTTC.

This clone was seen a few times. The genes are TRBV27 and TRBJ2-2, with 10 bases matching TRBD2. The CDR3 totals 16 residues. V lost 7 bases, J lost 4 bases, and 9 bases stayed unmatched. Germline loops: CDR1 MNHEY, CDR2 SMNVEV (reference sequence). The DNA for the CDR3 is TGTGCCAGCAAGACGGTAGCGGGGGGTACCACCGGGGAGCTGTTTTTT. This codes for CASKTVAGGTTGELFF.

The chain links TRBV6-5 to TRBJ2-5, with 9 bases that match TRBD1. The V and J ends lost 7 bases and 5 bases, in that order; junction bases with no gene match: 8. Germline V CDR1 and CDR2: MNHEY, SVGAGI. This CDR3 region has 14 residues. The CDR3 protein is CASTPTGGGETQYF. CDR3 DNA: TGTGCCAGCACCCCCACAGGGGGCGGGGAGACCCAGTACTTC.

This chain connects TRBV5-1 to TRBJ2-3, with 9 bases fitting TRBD2. J was trimmed by 4 bases and V by 0 bases; bases with no gene match: 9. Germline V gene data show CDR1 as SGHRS and CDR2 as YFSETQ. The CDR3 loop spans 17 amino acids. The CDR3 region is CASSLVSGSGGADTQYF. The CDR3, as DNA: TGCGCCAGCAGCTTGGTTAGCGGGAGCGGTGGGGCAGATACGCAGTATTTT. Variable domain in full (rest from reference TRBV5-1 and TRBJ2-3): KAGVTQTPRYLIKTRGQQVTLSCSPISGHRSVSWYQQTPGQGLQFLFEYFSETQRNKGNFPGRFSGRQFSNSRSEMNVSTLELGDSALYLCASSLVSGSGGADTQYFGPGTRLTVL.

CDR3 in amino acids: CASSSLGNEQFF. In nucleotides, the CDR3 is TGCGCCAGCAGCTCCCTAGGGAATGAGCAGTTCTTC. The chain carries TRBV5-1 and TRBJ2-1; D uncertain. V shed 3 bases and J shed 7 bases, with 8 bases lying between them. The CDR3 loop spans 12 amino acids. The germline V gene encodes CDR1 SGHRS and CDR2 YFSETQ. Drawing the rest from reference TRBV5-1 and TRBJ2-1, the complete variable domain is KAGVTQTPRYLIKTRGQQVTLSCSPISGHRSVSWYQQTPGQGLQFLFEYFSETQRNKGNFPGRFSGRQFSNSRSEMNVSTLELGDSALYLCASSSLGNEQFFGPGTRLTVL.

The CDR3, as DNA: TGCGCCAGCAGCCAAGATCTTTTTCCGGGACTAGCGGAAGATACGCAGTATTTT. Protein sequence: CASSQDLFPGLAEDTQYF. The chain employs TRBV4-1 and TRBJ2-3, with TRBD2 matching over 11 bases. Unmatched junction bases numbered 10, after V lost 0 bases and J lost 5 bases. The CDR3 is 18 residues long. Germline V gene sequence: CDR1 MGHRA, CDR2 YSYEKL.

This clone was counted once. The gene calls are TRBV7-9 and TRBJ2-7, with D uncertain. CDR3 length equals 12 residues. CDR1 SEHNR and CDR2 FQNEAQ come from the germline V gene (reference sequence). The ends were cut back, 4 bases at V and 5 bases at J, with 9 bases in the middle. This CDR3 is CASSSPGNEQYV. CDR3 DNA sequence: TGTGCCAGCAGCTCGCCAGGAAACGAGCAGTACGTC.

The chain is built from TRBV7-2 and TRBJ2-2; D may be TRBD2 (5 bases). The germline V and J ends were trimmed by 5 bases and 4 bases, with 11 bases remaining between them. CDR1 and CDR2 from the germline V gene are SGHTA and FQGNSA. CDR3 length: 14 residues. The CDR3 coding sequence is TGTGCCAGCAGCCTTAGACTACCCACCGGGGAGCTGTTTTTT. Translation gives CASSLRLPTGELFF.